This T cell receptor beta chain derives from a study of identical twins. The V gene's germline CDR1 is MGHRA and CDR2 YSYEKL. This CDR3 spans 14 amino acids. Unmatched junction bases numbered 4, after V lost 2 bases and J lost 3 bases. cDNA molecules carried unique molecular identifiers, and template switching added a universal primer site. TCRdb passed the 5' RACE reads through MiXCR, listing each CDR3 protein once. The table includes 460,000 or so distinct CDR3 sequences, about 14% detected once. This clonotype was detected only a few times. Its specificity is not known. Whole-study findings and limits: Donors were not followed over many years; analysis was cross-sectional. Beta clonotypes that were abundant in cord blood contained fewer insertions, a pattern absent from memory repertoires.

The same specimen was also included in a second study, on yellow fever vaccine responses in identical twins.

The receptor comes from a woman in her late teens or twenties in good health. Sequences were obtained from CD4+ T cells sorted from blood. The chain uses TRBV4-1 and TRBJ2-7, with TRBD2 identical over 7 bases. The CDR3 DNA sequence: TGCGCCAGCAGCCAAAGCGGGATCTTCTACGAGCAGTACTTC. Translating it yields CASSQSGIFYEQYF.